This record looks at one TCR beta chain sequence and its context. Its specificity is not known. Assay used: immunoSEQ multiplex PCR; TCRdb lists only in-frame clones, some missing. The sample gives roughly 300,000 clones, about 87% of which show up once; around 6.4% is in the top ten. The treatment here: roughly 18 received Ad26.COV2.S at low or high dose, single or two shots; 5 received placebo; per-sample allocation not given. Sampling happened 63 days after the first vaccine or placebo injection. Vaccination used an Ad26 vector expressing Wuhan-strain SARS-CoV-2 spike. This entry belongs to a study of Ad26.COV2.S vaccination and SARS-CoV-2 variants. Across the whole study: Ad26.COV2.S, an intramuscular injection, was given once or twice 56 days apart. General study findings and limits: The study found higher spike-specific TCR breadth in vaccine than placebo recipients. From the TCR breadth and depth analyses, total T cell responses may have been underestimated.

The CDR3 loop spans 15 amino acids. Trimming removed 3 bases from V and 1 base from J; junction bases left unmatched: 0. CDR1 and CDR2 (germline): KGHSH, LQKENI. The receptor comes from a person between 18 and 65 years old who received the Ad26.COV2.S COVID-19 vaccine or a placebo. The sample consisted of peripheral blood, taken in a trial of Ad26.COV2.S vaccine versus placebo. The chain joins TRBV18 to TRBJ1-1, with 12 bases that match TRBD1. In nucleotides, the CDR3 is TGTGCCAGCTCACCGGGACAGGGGGCGAACACTGAAGCTTTCTTT. This gives the protein CASSPGQGANTEAFF.